The clone carrying this T cell receptor (beta chain) came up many times. Its matching antigen is unknown. Each cDNA held unique molecular identifiers, and template switching gave it a universal primer site. TCRdb reprocessed the 5' RACE reads with MiXCR, giving one entry per CDR3 protein. This table holds roughly 720,000 distinct CDR3 sequences, 15% to 20% found once. CDR3 length equals 14 residues. Germline assignment: CDR1 DFQATT and CDR2 SNEGSKA (reference sequence). The V end lost 3 bases, the J end lost 0 bases, and 10 bases lay between the germline ends. This entry is derived from a study of identical twins. Study observations and caveats: Researchers reported excess low generation probability among twin-shared out-of-frame alpha sequences.

The data also belong to a second study, concerning T cells expressing NK-cell markers. That source reports: Sequenced donors, eight in total, included seven who were HCMV-seropositive and one who was seronegative. The study found these clonotypes also leading the CD3+CD56-NKG2C+ fraction in a few donors.

Sequenced input: PBMCs. This clonotype was sampled from a woman aged 18-29 years in good health. The chain is built from TRBV20-1 and TRBJ2-3; D gene unclear. CDR3 coding DNA: TGCAGTGCTAGGGTTGGATCTAGCACAGATACGCAGTATTTT. Residues: CSARVGSSTDTQYF.